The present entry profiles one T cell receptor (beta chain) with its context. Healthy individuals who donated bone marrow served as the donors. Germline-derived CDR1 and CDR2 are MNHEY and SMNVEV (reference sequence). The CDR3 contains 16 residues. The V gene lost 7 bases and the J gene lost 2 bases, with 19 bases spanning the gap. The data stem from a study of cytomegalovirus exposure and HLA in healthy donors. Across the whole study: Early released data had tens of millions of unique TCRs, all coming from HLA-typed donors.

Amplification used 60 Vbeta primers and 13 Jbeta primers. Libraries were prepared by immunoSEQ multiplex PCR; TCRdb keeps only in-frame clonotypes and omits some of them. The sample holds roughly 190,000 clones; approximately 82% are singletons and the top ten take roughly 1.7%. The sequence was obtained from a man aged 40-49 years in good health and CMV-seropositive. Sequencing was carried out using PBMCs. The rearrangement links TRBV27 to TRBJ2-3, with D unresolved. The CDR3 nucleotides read TGTGCCAGCAAGACGGTACAAGCGCAAAACACAGATACGCAGTATTTT. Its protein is CASKTVQAQNTDTQYF.